Following are 18 T cell receptor beta chains from one sample sequenced in a study of blood T cell repertoires in COVID-19. Produced via immunoSEQ multiplex PCR; TCRdb's table is partial and in-frame only. This sample has about 190,000 clones, with less than 85% found just once. The sequencing input was peripheral blood. These receptor sequences come from a woman between 50 and 59 years old with acute or convalescent COVID-19.

This CDR3 reads CASSVYSPGELFF. The CDR3 DNA is TGTGCCAGCAGCGTATATAGCCCCGGGGAGCTGTTTTTT. The chain links TRBV9 to TRBJ2-2; D gene unclear. CDR1 and CDR2 from the germline V gene are SGDLS and YYNGEE. V lost 1 base and J lost 6, with 7 bases in between. The CDR3 runs 13 residues.

This chain uses TRBV2 with TRBJ1-5, with 9 positions matching TRBD1. Trimming at V came to 6 bases and at J to 2 bases, leaving 5 bases not matched to a gene. The CDR3 sequence is 15 residues long. Germline assignment: CDR1 SNHLY and CDR2 FYNNEI. DNA for the CDR3: TGTGCCAGCAGGGAGGGACAGGGTGGCAATCAGCCCCAGCATTTT. Protein product: CASREGQGGNQPQHF.

Worth noting for this clone: A read error may explain this, as a much larger clone is one base away. The V call is TRBV11-3, the J call TRBJ1-1, with D possibly being TRBD1 (5 bases). V lost 3 bases, J lost 4 bases, and 9 bases lay in between. Germline V gene sequence: CDR1 SGHNT, CDR2 YENEEA. The CDR3 consists of 13 residues. The CDR3 reads CASSFQGGTEAFF. The CDR3 nucleotides are TGTGCCAGCAGCTTCCAGGGAGGCACTGAAGCTTTCTTT.

The J gene is TRBJ2-1, the V gene TRBV19; TRBD2 matches at 15 bases. The CDR3 length is 13 residues. Germline assignment: CDR1 LNHDA and CDR2 SQIVND (reference sequence). Germline trimming cut 9 bases from V and 8 bases from J; bases unmatched to any gene: 2. This CDR3 reads CASGLAGGDEQFF. The DNA of the CDR3 is TGTGCCAGCGGACTAGCGGGGGGGGATGAGCAGTTCTTC.

J is TRBJ1-4 and V is TRBV2; 9 nucleotides line up with TRBD1. Germline-derived CDR1 and CDR2 are SNHLY and FYNNEI. Trimming took 4 bases from V and 8 from J; bases not matched to a gene: 8. The CDR3 is 15 residues long. The CDR3 is CASSVGTGLKEKLFF. The CDR3 coding sequence is TGTGCCAGCAGTGTGGGGACAGGGCTTAAAGAAAAACTGTTTTTT.

This chain joins TRBV29-1 and TRBJ2-3; 11 bases agree with TRBD2. With 4 bases clipped from V and 6 bases from J, the junction kept 6 bases outside the gene matches. Germline V gene sequence: CDR1 SQVTM, CDR2 ANQGSEA. The CDR3 sequence is 14 residues long. Written as DNA, the CDR3 is TGCAGCGTTGTTTTAGCGGGAGGGAGGGATACGCAGTATTTT. Residues: CSVVLAGGRDTQYF.

The chain uses TRBV19 and TRBJ2-2; TRBD2 might be the D (7 bases). The CDR3 runs to 17 residues. V dropped 1 base and J dropped 6 bases, with 18 bases sitting between them. Germline V gene sequence: CDR1 LNHDA, CDR2 SQIVND (reference sequence). The CDR3 spells CASSIGSSGRGAGELFF. The CDR3 DNA sequence: TGTGCCAGTAGTATAGGTTCTAGCGGAAGGGGGGCCGGGGAGCTGTTTTTT.

CDR3 DNA: TGTGCCAGCAGCCAAGGGATCCCGGGACGGTGGACTAGCGGGGGCCAGTTAGATGAGCAGTTCTTC. It is translated as CASSQGIPGRWTSGGQLDEQFF. The chain has TRBV14 and TRBJ2-1, with TRBD2 matching 13 bases. The V gene's germline CDR1 is SGHDN and CDR2 FVKESK. The CDR3 is 22 amino acids. The trim removed 1 base at V and 8 bases at J, leaving 23 bases unmatched.

This chain links TRBV7-6 with TRBJ2-2; D is uncertain. The CDR3 extends over 13 amino acids. Trimming cost V 2 bases and J 4 bases, with 5 bases left between them. Germline CDR1 is SGHVS and CDR2 is FNYEAQ. The CDR3 sequence is CASSLYSTGELFF. CDR3 coding DNA: TGTGCCAGCAGCTTATATAGCACCGGGGAGCTGTTTTTT. Complete variable domain (other parts from reference TRBV7-6 and TRBJ2-2): GAGVSQSPRYKVTKRGQDVALRCDPISGHVSLYWYRQALGQGPEFLTYFNYEAQQDKSGLPNDRFSAERPEGSISTLTIQRTEQRDSAMYRCASSLYSTGELFFGEGSRLTVL.

This chain connects TRBV6-6 to TRBJ1-5, with a tentative D call TRBD1 (6 bases). Germline CDR1 is MNHNY and CDR2 is SVGAGI (reference sequence). The CDR3 contains 14 residues. The ends were cut back, 6 bases at V and 1 base at J, with 10 bases in the middle. Written as DNA, the CDR3 is TGTGCCAGCAGGGGGACAACCAGCAATCAGCCCCAGCATTTT. Amino acid sequence: CASRGTTSNQPQHF.

The rearrangement links TRBV5-6 to TRBJ2-3; 11 nucleotides align to TRBD2. The junction had 6 bases not matched to a gene; V was cut back by 1 base and J by 2 bases. This CDR3 is built from 17 residues. Germline values: CDR1 SGHDT, CDR2 YYEEEE. CDR3 nucleotides: TGTGCCAGCAGCTTGTTCCTAGCGGGGGGTTACACAGATACGCAGTATTTT. Its protein product is CASSLFLAGGYTDTQYF.

This rearrangement joins TRBV30 to TRBJ2-1; a possible D gene is TRBD2 (6 bases). The germline gives CDR1 GTSNPN, CDR2 SVGIG (reference sequence). The CDR3 contains 15 residues. V was pared by 1 base and J by 8 bases, with 18 bases between. CDR3 protein: CAWSASGTEIDEQFF. CDR3 DNA sequence: TGTGCCTGGAGTGCCTCCGGGACTGAAATCGATGAGCAGTTCTTC. The variable domain in full, completed from reference TRBV30 and TRBJ2-1, reads SQTIHQWPATLVQPVGSPLSLECTVEGTSNPNLYWYRQAAGRGLQLLFYSVGIGQISSEVPQNLSASRPQDRQFILSSKKLLLSDSGFYLCAWSASGTEIDEQFFGPGTRLTVL.

This rearrangement joins TRBV19 to TRBJ1-1; 8 nucleotides agree with TRBD1. This CDR3 contains 15 residues. CDR1 and CDR2 from the germline V gene are LNHDA and SQIVND (reference sequence). With 6 bases clipped from V and 1 base from J, the junction kept 7 bases outside the gene matches. This chain's CDR3 is CASSTLTGANTEAFF. CDR3 in DNA: TGTGCCAGTAGCACCCTGACAGGGGCGAACACTGAAGCTTTCTTT. Variable domain in full (rest from reference TRBV19 and TRBJ1-1): DGGITQSPKYLFRKEGQNVTLSCEQNLNHDAMYWYRQDPGQGLRLIYYSQIVNDFQKGDIAEGYSVSREKKESFPLTVTSAQKNPTAFYLCASSTLTGANTEAFFGQGTRLTVV.

The chain uses TRBV5-6 and TRBJ2-7; 8 bases agree with TRBD1. V lost 4 bases and J lost 3; bases outside the gene matches: 9. Germline values: CDR1 SGHDT, CDR2 YYEEEE. This CDR3 is built from 15 residues. In DNA, the CDR3 is TGTGCCAGCAGCGGGACAGGCCAACCACTCTACGAGCAGTACTTC. Protein: CASSGTGQPLYEQYF.

The chain combines TRBV3-1 (or the pseudogene TRBV3-2) with TRBJ2-7; the match to TRBD1 covers 7 bases. Trimming removed 5 bases from V and 2 bases from J; junction bases left unmatched: 3. The germline gives CDR1 LGHDT, CDR2 YNNKEL (reference sequence). This CDR3 comprises 13 residues. The CDR3 region is CASSFGQAYEQYF. Here the CDR3 DNA reads TGTGCCAGCAGCTTCGGACAGGCCTACGAGCAGTACTTC.

The rearrangement links TRBV24-1 to TRBJ1-2, with 8 bases aligning to TRBD1. This CDR3 comprises 16 residues. Germline CDR1 and CDR2: KGHDR and SFDVKD. The V and J ends lost 4 bases and 4 bases, in that order; junction bases with no gene match: 10. CDR3 in amino acids: CATSDTTDRAGYGYTF. Written as DNA, the CDR3 is TGTGCCACCAGTGACACCACGGACAGGGCAGGCTATGGCTACACCTTC.

The chain is built from TRBV5-1 and TRBJ2-4; D not certain. CDR1 SGHRS and CDR2 YFSETQ come from the germline V gene. This CDR3 spans 15 amino acids. The germline V and J ends were trimmed by 0 bases and 8 bases, with 15 bases remaining between them. CDR3 in DNA: TGCGCCAGCAGCTTGGCCAACGGAGCGATAGACATTCAGTACTTC. Encoded protein: CASSLANGAIDIQYF.

This clone has ten or more counts. The chain uses TRBV7-6 and TRBJ2-7; the match to TRBD1 covers 7 bases. The V segment lost 1 base and the J segment 3 bases; nucleotides outside the gene matches: 9. The germline V gene encodes CDR1 SGHVS and CDR2 FNYEAQ. This CDR3 comprises 16 residues. Written as DNA, the CDR3 is TGTGCCAGCAGCTTAGGCCAGGGGGACCCTCTCTACGAGCAGTACTTC. This sequence encodes CASSLGQGDPLYEQYF.